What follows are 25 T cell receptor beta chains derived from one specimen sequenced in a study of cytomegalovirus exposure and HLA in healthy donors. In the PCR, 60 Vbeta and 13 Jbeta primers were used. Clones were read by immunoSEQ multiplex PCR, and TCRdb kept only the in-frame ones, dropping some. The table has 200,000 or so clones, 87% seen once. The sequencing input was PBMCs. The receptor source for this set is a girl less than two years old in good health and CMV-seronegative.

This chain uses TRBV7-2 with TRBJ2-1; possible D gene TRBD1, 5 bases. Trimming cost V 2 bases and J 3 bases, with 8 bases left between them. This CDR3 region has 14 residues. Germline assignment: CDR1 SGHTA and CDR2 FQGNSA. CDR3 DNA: TGTGCCAGCAGCTTAATAGGGGTCTACAATGAGCAGTTCTTC. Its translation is CASSLIGVYNEQFF.

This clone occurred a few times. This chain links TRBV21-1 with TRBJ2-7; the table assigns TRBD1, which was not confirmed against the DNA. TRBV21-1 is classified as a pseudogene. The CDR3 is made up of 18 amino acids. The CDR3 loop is CASSKVTPLDRAPYEQYF. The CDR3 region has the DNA TGTGCCAGCAGCAAAGTAACCCCCTTGGACAGGGCCCCCTACGAGCAGTACTTC.

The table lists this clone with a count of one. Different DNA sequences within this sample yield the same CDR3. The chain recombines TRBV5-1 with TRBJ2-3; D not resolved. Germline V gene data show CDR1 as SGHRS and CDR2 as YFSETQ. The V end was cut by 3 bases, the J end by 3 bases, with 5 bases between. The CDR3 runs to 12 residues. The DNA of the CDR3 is TGCGCCAGCAGCTCGAGTACAGATACGCAGTATTTT. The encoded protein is CASSSSTDTQYF.

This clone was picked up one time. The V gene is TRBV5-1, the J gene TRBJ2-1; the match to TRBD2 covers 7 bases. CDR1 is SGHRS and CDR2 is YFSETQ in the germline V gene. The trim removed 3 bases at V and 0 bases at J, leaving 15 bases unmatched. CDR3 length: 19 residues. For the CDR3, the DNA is TGCGCCAGCAGCTCTGACCTGGGGGGAGGGCCCTACTCCTACAATGAGCAGTTCTTC. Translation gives CASSSDLGGGPYSYNEQFF.

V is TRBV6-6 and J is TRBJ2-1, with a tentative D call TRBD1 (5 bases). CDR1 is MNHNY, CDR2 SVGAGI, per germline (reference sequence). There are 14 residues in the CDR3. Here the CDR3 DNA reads TGTGTCTCCGTGGGGCGGCTCCTGAGCGATGAGCAGTTCTTC. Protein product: CVSVGRLLSDEQFF.

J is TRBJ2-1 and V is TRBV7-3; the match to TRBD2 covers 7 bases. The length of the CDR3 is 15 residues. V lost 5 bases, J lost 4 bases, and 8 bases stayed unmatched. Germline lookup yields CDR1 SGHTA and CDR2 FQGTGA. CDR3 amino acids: CASSRGLDGYNEQFF. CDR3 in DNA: TGTGCCAGCAGCCGAGGACTAGACGGGTACAATGAGCAGTTCTTC.

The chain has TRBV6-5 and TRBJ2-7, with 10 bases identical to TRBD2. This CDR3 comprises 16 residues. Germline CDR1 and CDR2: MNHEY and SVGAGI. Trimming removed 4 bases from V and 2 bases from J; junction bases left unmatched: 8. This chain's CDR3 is CASSWTSGYGTYEQYF. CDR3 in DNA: TGTGCCAGCAGTTGGACTAGCGGTTACGGCACCTACGAGCAGTACTTC.

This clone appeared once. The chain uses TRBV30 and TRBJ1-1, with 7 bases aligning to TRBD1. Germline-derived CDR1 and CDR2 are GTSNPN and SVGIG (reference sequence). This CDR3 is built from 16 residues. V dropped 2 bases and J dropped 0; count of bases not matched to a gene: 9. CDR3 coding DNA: TGTGCCTGGAGTATACTCAGGACAGGCGTGAACACTGAAGCTTTCTTT. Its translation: CAWSILRTGVNTEAFF.

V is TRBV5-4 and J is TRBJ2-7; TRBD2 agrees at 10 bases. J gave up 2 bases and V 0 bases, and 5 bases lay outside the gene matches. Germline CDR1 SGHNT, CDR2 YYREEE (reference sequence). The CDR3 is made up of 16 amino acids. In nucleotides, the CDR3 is TGTGCCAGCAGCTTGGAAGGAAGCGGGAGGGCCTACGAGCAGTACTTC. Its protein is CASSLEGSGRAYEQYF.

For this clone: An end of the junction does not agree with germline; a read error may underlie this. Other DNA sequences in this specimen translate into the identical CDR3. CDR3 coding DNA: TGTGCCAGGAGTTTACTCAGGGCTTCCGAGCAGTACTTC. Its translation: CARSLLRASEQYF. V gene TRBV27 combines with J gene TRBJ2-7, with D perhaps matching TRBD1 (5 bases). Germline V CDR1 and CDR2: MNHEY, SMNVEV (reference sequence). The CDR3 is made up of 13 amino acids.

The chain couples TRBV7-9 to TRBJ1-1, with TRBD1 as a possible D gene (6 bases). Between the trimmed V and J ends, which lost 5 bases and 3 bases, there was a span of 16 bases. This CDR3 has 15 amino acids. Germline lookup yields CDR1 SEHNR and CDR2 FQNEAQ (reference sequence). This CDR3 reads CASSPRTDVYTEAFF. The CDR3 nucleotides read TGTGCCAGCAGCCCCCGGACAGACGTATACACTGAAGCTTTCTTT.

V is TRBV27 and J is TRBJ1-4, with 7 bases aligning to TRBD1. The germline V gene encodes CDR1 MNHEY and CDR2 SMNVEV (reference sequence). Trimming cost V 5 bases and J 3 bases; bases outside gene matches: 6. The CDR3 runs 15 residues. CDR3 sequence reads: CASSLQGWANEKLFF. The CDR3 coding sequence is TGTGCCAGCAGTCTACAGGGGTGGGCTAATGAAAAACTGTTTTTT.

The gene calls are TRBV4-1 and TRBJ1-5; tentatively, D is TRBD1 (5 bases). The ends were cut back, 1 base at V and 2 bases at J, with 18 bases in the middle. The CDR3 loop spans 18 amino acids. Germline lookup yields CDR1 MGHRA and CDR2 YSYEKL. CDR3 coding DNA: TGCGCCAGCAGCCAAGTCCCCTCCTTAGGGGCCCGCAATCAGCCCCAGCATTTT. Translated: CASSQVPSLGARNQPQHF.

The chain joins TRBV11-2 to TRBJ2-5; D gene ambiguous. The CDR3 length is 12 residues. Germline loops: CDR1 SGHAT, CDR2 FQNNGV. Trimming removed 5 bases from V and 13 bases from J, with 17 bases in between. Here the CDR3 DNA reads TGTGCCAGCAGCCCAGAGGATGAGCGTACGTACTTC. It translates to CASSPEDERTYF.

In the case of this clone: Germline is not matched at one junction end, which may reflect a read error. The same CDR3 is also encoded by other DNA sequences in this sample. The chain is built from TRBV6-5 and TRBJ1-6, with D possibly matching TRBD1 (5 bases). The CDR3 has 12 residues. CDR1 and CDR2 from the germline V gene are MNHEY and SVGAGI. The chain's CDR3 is CASRERMGPLHF. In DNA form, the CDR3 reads TGTGCTAGCAGGGAGAGAATGGGACCCCTCCACTTT.

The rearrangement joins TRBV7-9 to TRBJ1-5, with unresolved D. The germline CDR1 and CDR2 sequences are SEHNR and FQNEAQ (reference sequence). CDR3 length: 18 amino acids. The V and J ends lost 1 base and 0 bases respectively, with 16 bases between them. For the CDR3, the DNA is TGTGCCAGCAGCTTAGGGGCCCGGGGTCTCCGTAGCAATCAGCCCCAGCATTTT. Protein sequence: CASSLGARGLRSNQPQHF.

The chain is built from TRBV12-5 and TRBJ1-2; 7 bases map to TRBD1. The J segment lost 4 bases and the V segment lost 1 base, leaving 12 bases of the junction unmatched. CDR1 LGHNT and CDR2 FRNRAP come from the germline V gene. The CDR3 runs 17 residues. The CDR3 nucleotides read TGTGCTAGTGGTTTGGCCCCCGCGGGACAGAAACTCTATGGCTACACCTTC. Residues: CASGLAPAGQKLYGYTF.

CDR3 in amino acids: CASSTQGVANSPLHF. The CDR3 DNA is TGTGCCAGTAGTACACAGGGGGTGGCTAATTCACCCCTCCACTTT. V and J are TRBV19 and TRBJ1-6, with 8 nucleotides matching TRBD1. The CDR3 contains 15 residues. Germline V gene lookup returns CDR1 LNHDA and CDR2 SQIVND (reference sequence). With 4 bases clipped from V and 6 bases from J, the junction kept 5 bases outside the gene matches.

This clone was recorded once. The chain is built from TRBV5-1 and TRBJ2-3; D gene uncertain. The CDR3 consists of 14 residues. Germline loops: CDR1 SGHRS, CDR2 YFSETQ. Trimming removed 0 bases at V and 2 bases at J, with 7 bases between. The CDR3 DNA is TGCGCCAGCAGCTTGGAACACTACACAGATACGCAGTATTTT. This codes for CASSLEHYTDTQYF.

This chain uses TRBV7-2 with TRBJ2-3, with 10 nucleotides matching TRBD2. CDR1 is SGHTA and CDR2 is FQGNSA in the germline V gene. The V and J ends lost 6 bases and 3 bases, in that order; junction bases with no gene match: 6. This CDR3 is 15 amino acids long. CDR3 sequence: CASRYLAGVTDTQYF. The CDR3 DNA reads TGTGCCAGCAGATATCTAGCGGGAGTGACAGATACGCAGTATTTT.

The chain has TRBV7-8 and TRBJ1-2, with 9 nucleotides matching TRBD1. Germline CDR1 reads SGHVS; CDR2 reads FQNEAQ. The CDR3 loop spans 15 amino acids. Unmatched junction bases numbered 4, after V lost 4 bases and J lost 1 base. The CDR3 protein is CASSSDRGVNYGYTF. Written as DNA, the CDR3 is TGTGCCAGCAGCTCAGACAGGGGGGTTAACTATGGCTACACCTTC.

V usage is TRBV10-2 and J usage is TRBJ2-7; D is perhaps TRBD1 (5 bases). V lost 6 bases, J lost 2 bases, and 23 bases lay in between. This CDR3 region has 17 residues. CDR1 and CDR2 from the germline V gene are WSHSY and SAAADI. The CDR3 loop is CASSLSRQGLPPYEQYF. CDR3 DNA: TGCGCCAGCAGCCTATCGAGGCAGGGCTTGCCGCCCTACGAGCAGTACTTC.

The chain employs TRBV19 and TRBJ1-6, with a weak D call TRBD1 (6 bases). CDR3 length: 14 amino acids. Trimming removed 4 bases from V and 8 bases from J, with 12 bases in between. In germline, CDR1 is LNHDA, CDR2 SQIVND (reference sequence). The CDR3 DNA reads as TGTGCCAGTAGTAGGGCACCAGGGGATTCACCCCTCCACTTT. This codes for CASSRAPGDSPLHF. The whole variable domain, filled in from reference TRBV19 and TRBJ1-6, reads DGGITQSPKYLFRKEGQNVTLSCEQNLNHDAMYWYRQDPGQGLRLIYYSQIVNDFQKGDIAEGYSVSREKKESFPLTVTSAQKNPTAFYLCASSRAPGDSPLHFGNGTRLTVT.

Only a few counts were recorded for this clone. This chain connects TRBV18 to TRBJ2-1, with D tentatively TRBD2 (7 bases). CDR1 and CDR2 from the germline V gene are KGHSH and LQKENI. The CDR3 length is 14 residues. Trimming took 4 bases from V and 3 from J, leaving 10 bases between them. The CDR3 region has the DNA TGTGCCAGCTCACGAAGGGGGGGCTACAATGAGCAGTTCTTC. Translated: CASSRRGGYNEQFF.

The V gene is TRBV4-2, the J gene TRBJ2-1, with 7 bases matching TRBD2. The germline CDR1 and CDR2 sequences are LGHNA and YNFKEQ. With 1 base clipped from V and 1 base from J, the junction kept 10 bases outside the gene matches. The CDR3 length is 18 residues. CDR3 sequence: CASSQARARESSYNEQFF. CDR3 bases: TGTGCCAGCAGCCAAGCCCGTGCGCGGGAGTCTTCCTACAATGAGCAGTTCTTC.